This T cell receptor (beta chain) was documented in a study of blood T cell repertoires in COVID-19. Background on the study: The study drew acute and convalescent COVID-19 samples from the United States, Italy and Spain.

V was shortened by 5 bases and J by 7 bases, with 14 bases between the two germline ends. The CDR3 is 14 amino acids. Germline V lookup: CDR1 MGHRA, CDR2 YSYEKL. Source study methods: Reference gene primer amplification gave nucleated cell count estimates. Produced via immunoSEQ multiplex PCR; TCRdb's table is partial and in-frame only. V and J calls and clone size follow that table, whereas D and trimming were derived from the DNA. The sample consists of around 300,000 clones, roughly nine tenths of them appearing once. This sequence joins TRBV4-1 and TRBJ2-2; a weak D match, TRBD2 (6 bases). Sequenced: peripheral blood. This receptor was identified in a woman aged 40 to 49 who had recovered from COVID-19. CDR3 coding DNA: TGCGCCAGCAGCGTCGGAGGGGCTGGCGGGGAGCTGTTTTTT. It yields the protein CASSVGGAGGELFF.